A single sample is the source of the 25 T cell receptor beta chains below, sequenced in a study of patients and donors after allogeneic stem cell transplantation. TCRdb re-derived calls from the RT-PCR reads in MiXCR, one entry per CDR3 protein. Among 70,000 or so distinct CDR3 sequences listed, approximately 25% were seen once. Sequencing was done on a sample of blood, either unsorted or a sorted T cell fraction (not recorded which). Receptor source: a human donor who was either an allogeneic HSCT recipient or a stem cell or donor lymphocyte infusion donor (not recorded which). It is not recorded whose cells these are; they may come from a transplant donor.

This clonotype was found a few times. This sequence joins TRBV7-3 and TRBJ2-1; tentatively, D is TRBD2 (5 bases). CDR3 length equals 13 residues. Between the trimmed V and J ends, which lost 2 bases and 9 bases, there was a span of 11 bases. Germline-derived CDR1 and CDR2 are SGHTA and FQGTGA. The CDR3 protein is CASSLGLGGEQFF. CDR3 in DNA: TGTGCCAGCAGCTTAGGTTTAGGAGGTGAGCAGTTCTTC.

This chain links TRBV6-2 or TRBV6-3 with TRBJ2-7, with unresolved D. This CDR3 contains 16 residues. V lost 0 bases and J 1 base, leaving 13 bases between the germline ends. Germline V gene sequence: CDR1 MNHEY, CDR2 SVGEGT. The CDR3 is CASSYSYGGKSYEQYF. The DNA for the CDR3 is TGTGCCAGCAGTTACTCATATGGCGGCAAGTCCTACGAGCAGTACTTC.

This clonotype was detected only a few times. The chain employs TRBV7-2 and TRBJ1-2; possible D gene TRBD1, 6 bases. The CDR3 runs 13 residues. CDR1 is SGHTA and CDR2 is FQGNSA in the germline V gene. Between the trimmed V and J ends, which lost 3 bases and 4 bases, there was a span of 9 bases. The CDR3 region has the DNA TGTGCCAGCAGCTTGGGGGGCGGCTATGGCTACACCTTC. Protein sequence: CASSLGGGYGYTF.

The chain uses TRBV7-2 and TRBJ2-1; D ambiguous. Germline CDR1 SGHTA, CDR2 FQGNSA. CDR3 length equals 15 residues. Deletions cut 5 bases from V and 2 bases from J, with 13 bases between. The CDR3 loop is CASSRNGEPYNEQFF. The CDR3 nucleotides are TGTGCCAGCAGCCGAAACGGAGAACCCTACAATGAGCAGTTCTTC.

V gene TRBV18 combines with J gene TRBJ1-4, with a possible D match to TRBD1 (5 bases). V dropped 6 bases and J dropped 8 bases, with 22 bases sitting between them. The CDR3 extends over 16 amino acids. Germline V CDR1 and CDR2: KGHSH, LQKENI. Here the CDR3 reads CASSHDMKAAGEKLFF. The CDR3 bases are TGTGCCAGCTCGCACGATATGAAGGCGGCAGGGGAAAAACTGTTTTTT.

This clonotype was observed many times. CDR3 sequence reads: CASSLSRAREQPQHF. As DNA, the CDR3 is TGTGCCAGCAGTTTAAGCAGGGCTCGGGAGCAGCCCCAGCATTTT. The chain couples TRBV12-3 or TRBV12-4 to TRBJ1-5, with D perhaps matching TRBD1 (5 bases). Trimming removed 2 bases at V and 7 bases at J, with 15 bases between. This CDR3 is 15 amino acids long.

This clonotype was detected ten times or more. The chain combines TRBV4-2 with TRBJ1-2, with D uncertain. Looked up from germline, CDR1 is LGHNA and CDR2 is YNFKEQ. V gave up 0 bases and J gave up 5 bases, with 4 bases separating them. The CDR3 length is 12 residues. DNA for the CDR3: TGTGCCAGCAGCCAAGACCGGTATGGCTACACCTTC. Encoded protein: CASSQDRYGYTF.

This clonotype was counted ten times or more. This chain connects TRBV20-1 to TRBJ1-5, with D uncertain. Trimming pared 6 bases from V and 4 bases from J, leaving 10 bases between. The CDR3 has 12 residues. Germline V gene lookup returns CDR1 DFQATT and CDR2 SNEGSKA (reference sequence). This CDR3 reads CSASGRNQPQHF. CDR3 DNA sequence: TGCAGTGCATCAGGACGGAATCAGCCCCAGCATTTT.

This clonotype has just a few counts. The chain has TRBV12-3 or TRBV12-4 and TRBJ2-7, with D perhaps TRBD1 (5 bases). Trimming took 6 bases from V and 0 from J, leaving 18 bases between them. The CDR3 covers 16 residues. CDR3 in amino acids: CASRQETAGNSYEQYF. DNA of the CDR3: TGTGCCAGCAGACAGGAGACTGCTGGTAACTCCTACGAGCAGTACTTC.

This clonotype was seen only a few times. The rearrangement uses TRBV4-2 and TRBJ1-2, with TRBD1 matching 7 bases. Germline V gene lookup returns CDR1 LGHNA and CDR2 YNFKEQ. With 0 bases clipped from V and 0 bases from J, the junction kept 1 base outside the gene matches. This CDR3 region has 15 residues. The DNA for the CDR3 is TGTGCCAGCAGCCAAGAAGGGACAGCTAACTATGGCTACACCTTC. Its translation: CASSQEGTANYGYTF.

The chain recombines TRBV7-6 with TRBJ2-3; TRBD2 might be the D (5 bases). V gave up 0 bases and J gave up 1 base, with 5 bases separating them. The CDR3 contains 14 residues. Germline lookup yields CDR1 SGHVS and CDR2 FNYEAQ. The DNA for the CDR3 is TGTGCCAGCAGCTTAGCCGGGGGCACAGATACGCAGTATTTT. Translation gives CASSLAGGTDTQYF.

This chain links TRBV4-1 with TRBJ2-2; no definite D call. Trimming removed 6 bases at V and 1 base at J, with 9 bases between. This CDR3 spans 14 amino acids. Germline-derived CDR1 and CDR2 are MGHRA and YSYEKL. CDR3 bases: TGCGCCAGCAGTCGGGCCCAGAACACCGGGGAGCTGTTTTTT. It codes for CASSRAQNTGELFF.

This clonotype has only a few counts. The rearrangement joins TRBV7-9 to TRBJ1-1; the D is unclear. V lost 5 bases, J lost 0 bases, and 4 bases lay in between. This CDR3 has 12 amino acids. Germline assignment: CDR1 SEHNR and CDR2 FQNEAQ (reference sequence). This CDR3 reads CASSRMNTEAFF. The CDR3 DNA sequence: TGTGCCAGCAGCAGGATGAACACTGAAGCTTTCTTT.

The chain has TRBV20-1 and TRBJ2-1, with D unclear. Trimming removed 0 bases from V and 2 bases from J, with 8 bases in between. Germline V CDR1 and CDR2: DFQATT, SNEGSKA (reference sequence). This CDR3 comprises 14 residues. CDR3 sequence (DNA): TGCAGTGCTAGAGAAGACACAACCTACAATGAGCAGTTCTTC. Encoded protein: CSAREDTTYNEQFF.

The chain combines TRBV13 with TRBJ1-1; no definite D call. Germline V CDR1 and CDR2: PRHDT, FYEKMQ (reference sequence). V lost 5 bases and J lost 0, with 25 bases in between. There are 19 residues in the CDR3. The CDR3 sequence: CASSLRRLALGLLNTEAFF. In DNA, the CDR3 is TGTGCCAGCAGCCTAAGACGACTGGCCCTGGGCCTATTGAACACTGAAGCTTTCTTT.

CDR3 sequence (DNA): TGTGCCAGCAGTTCCCCAGGACTAGCGGGGATTACCGGGGAGCTGTTTTTT. Amino acid sequence: CASSSPGLAGITGELFF. The chain couples TRBV12-3 or TRBV12-4 to TRBJ2-2; 12 bases match TRBD2. This CDR3 is 17 amino acids long. J lost 5 bases, V lost 4 bases, and 8 bases had no gene match.

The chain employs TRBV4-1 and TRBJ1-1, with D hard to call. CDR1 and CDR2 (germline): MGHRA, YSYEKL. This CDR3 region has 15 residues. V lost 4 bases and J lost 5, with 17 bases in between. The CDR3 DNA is TGCGCCAGCAGCCGAATCTGGGAAGGAAGGACTGAAGCTTTCTTT. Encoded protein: CASSRIWEGRTEAFF.

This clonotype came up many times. CDR3 protein: CASSFGRDQPQHF. CDR3 sequence (DNA): TGCGCCAGCAGCTTCGGACGGGACCAGCCCCAGCATTTT. The genes are TRBV5-1 and TRBJ1-5; tentative D call: TRBD1 (5 bases). The germline CDR1 and CDR2 sequences are SGHRS and YFSETQ. V was trimmed by 2 bases and J by 7 bases, leaving 10 bases between them. This CDR3 comprises 13 residues.

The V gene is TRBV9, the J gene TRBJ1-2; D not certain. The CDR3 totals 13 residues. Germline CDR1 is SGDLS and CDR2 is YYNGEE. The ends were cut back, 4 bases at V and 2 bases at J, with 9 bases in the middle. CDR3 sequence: CASSLGRNYGYTF. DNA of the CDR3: TGTGCCAGCAGCCTCGGACGAAACTATGGCTACACCTTC.

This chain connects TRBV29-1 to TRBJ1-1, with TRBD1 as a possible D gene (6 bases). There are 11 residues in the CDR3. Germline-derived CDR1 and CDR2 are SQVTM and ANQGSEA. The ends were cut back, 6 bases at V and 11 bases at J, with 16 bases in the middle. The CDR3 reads CSVPAGGLAFF. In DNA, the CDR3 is TGCAGCGTGCCAGCGGGGGGGCTTGCTTTCTTT. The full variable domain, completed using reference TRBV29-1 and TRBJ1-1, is SAVISQKPSRDICQRGTSLTIQCQVDSQVTMMFWYRQQPGQSLTLIATANQGSEATYESGFVIDKFPISRPNLTFSTLTVSNMSPEDSSIYLCSVPAGGLAFFGQGTRLTVV.

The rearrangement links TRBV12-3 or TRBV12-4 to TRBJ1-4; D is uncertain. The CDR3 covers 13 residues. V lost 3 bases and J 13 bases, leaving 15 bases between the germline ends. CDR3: CASSFWGGGGLFF. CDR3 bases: TGTGCCAGCAGTTTTTGGGGTGGAGGCGGACTGTTTTTT.

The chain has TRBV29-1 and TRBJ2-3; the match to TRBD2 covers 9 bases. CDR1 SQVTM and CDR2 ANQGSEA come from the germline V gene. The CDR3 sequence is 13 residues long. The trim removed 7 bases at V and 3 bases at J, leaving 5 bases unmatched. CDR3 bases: TGCAGCGGGACTAGCGACCCAACAGATACGCAGTATTTT. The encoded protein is CSGTSDPTDTQYF.

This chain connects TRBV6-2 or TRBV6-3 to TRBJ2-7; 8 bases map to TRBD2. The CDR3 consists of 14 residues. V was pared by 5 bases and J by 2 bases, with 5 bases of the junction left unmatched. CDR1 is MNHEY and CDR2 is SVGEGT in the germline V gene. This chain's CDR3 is CASSRLANAYEQYF. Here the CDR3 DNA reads TGTGCCAGCAGTCGACTAGCGAACGCCTACGAGCAGTACTTC.

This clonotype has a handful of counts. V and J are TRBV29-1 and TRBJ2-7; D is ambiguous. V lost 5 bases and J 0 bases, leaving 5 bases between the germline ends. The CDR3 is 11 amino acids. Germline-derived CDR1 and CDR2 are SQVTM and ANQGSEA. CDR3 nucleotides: TGCAGCGTTATCCGCTCCTACGAGCAGTACTTC. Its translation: CSVIRSYEQYF.

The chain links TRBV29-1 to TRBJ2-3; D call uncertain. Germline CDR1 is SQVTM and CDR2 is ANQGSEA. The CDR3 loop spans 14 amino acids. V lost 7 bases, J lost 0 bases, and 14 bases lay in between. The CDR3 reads CSAPFLASTDTQYF. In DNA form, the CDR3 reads TGCAGCGCCCCATTTTTGGCTAGCACAGATACGCAGTATTTT.